These 2 T cell receptor beta chains originate from one sample sequenced in a study of blood T cell repertoires in COVID-19 (dated by TCRdb to about 2020). Library construction relied on the immunoSEQ multiplex PCR assay. The table was pulled from immuneACCESS by TCRdb, which kept in-frame rearrangements only. Such tables lose some clones; where checked, under half of the loss comes from unresolved V genes, and the rest has no known cause. The sample includes approximately 70,000 clones, with roughly nine tenths observed a single time. The top ten clonotypes cover 2% to 3% of the sample. The material sequenced was peripheral blood. The receptors come from a man aged 45-65 years with COVID-19, enrolled during active disease.

This sequence joins TRBV28 and TRBJ2-1, with 7 bases identical to TRBD2. Germline assignment: CDR1 MDHEN and CDR2 SYDVKM. CDR3 length: 14 residues. V gave up 7 bases and J gave up 2 bases; unmatched junction bases: 5. The CDR3 sequence is CASTAGATYNEQFF. In DNA form, the CDR3 reads TGTGCCAGCACGGCGGGAGCCACCTACAATGAGCAGTTCTTC. The variable domain in full, with the rest retrieved from reference TRBV28 and TRBJ2-1, is DVKVTQSSRYLVKRTGEKVFLECVQDMDHENMFWYRQDPGLGLRLIYFSYDVKMKEKGDIPEGYSVSREKKERFSLILESASTNQTSMYLCASTAGATYNEQFFGPGTRLTVL.

This chain's CDR3 is CATSDRVANTGELFF. The DNA for the CDR3 is TGTGCCACCAGTGACAGGGTCGCGAACACCGGGGAGCTGTTTTTT. The rearrangement uses TRBV24-1 and TRBJ2-2, with D perhaps matching TRBD1 (5 bases). Germline assignment: CDR1 KGHDR and CDR2 SFDVKD. V lost 4 bases, J lost 0 bases, and 8 bases lay in between. The CDR3 spans 15 residues.